The 5 T cell receptor beta chains given below trace back to one sample, sequenced in a study of blood T cell repertoires in COVID-19. Generated by immunoSEQ multiplex PCR, the TCRdb table keeps only in-frame clones and is missing some. The sample yields about 180,000 clones, about 81% seen once. Sequences were obtained from peripheral blood. These receptors were collected from a woman aged 80 or over with COVID-19, enrolled during active disease.

The rearrangement joins TRBV7-2 to TRBJ2-7; 7 bases are a match to TRBD1. This CDR3 is built from 14 residues. CDR1 SGHTA and CDR2 FQGNSA come from the germline V gene. Unmatched junction bases numbered 3, after V lost 1 base and J lost 3 bases. DNA of the CDR3: TGTGCCAGCAGCTTAGAGACAGGGCACTACGAGCAGTACTTC. Amino acid sequence: CASSLETGHYEQYF.

This chain joins TRBV27 and TRBJ1-2; D is unclear. V was trimmed by 3 bases and J by 3 bases, leaving 11 bases between them. This CDR3 is 14 amino acids long. CDR1 and CDR2 from the germline V gene are MNHEY and SMNVEV (reference sequence). CDR3 in DNA: TGTGCCAGCAGTTTCTCCGGGAGGCACTATGGCTACACCTTC. Amino acid sequence: CASSFSGRHYGYTF.

The chain is built from TRBV28 and TRBJ2-2; 11 nucleotides line up with TRBD2. The CDR3 contains 21 residues. The ends lost 8 bases at V and 1 base at J; junction bases unmatched: 21. From germline, CDR1 is MDHEN and CDR2 SYDVKM. The CDR3 region has the DNA TGTGCCAGCGAAGGCCTGGGGAACCCGGGACTAGCGGACCTGAACACCGGGGAGCTGTTTTTT. Amino acid sequence: CASEGLGNPGLADLNTGELFF.

The CDR3 protein is CASSPGLAVRSYEQYF. The CDR3 DNA follows: TGTGCCAGCAGCCCCGGACTAGCGGTGAGGTCCTACGAGCAGTACTTC. The chain is built from TRBV5-4 and TRBJ2-7; 10 bases fit TRBD2. Germline loops: CDR1 SGHNT, CDR2 YYREEE (reference sequence). The CDR3 contains 16 residues. The V segment lost 4 bases and the J segment 1 base; nucleotides outside the gene matches: 8.

The rearrangement links TRBV28 to TRBJ2-5; D may be TRBD1 (6 bases). V was pared by 6 bases and J by 2 bases, with 16 bases between. The CDR3 runs 15 residues. Germline V gene data show CDR1 as MDHEN and CDR2 as SYDVKM. DNA for the CDR3: TGTGCCAGCAGCCCTAGGGGCAGGGGACAAGAGACCCAGTACTTC. Amino acid sequence: CASSPRGRGQETQYF.